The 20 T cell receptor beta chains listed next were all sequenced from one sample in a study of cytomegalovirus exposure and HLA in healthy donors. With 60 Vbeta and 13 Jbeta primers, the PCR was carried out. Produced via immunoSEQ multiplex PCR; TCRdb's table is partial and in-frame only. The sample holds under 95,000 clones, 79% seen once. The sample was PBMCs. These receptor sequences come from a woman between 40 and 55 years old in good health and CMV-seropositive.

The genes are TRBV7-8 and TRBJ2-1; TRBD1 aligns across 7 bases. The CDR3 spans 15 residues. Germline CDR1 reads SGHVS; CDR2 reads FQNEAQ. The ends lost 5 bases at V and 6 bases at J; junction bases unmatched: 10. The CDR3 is CASSVRDSGFNEQFF. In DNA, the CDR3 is TGTGCCAGCAGCGTCCGGGACAGCGGCTTCAATGAGCAGTTCTTC.

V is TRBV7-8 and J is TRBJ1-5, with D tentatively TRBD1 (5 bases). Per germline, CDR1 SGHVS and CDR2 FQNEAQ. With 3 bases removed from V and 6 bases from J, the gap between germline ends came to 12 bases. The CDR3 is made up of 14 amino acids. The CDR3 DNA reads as TGTGCCAGCAGCTTCCCGGGACTTGGTCAGCCCCAGCATTTT. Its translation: CASSFPGLGQPQHF.

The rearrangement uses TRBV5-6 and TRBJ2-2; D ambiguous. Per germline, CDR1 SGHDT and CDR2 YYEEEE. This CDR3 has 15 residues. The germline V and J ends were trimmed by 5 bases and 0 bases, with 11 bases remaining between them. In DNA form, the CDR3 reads TGTGCCAGCAGACTCGGTCGTTCGAACACCGGGGAGCTGTTTTTT. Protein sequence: CASRLGRSNTGELFF.

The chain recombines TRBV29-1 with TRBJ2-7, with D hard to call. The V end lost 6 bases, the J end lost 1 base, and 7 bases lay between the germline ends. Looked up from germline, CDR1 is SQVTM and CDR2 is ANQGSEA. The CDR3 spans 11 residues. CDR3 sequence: CSVALSYEQYF. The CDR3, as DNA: TGCAGCGTCGCCCTATCCTACGAGCAGTACTTC.

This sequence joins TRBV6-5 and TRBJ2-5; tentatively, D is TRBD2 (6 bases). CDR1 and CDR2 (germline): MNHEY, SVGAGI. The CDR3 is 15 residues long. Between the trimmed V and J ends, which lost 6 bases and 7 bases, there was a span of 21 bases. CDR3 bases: TGTGCCAGCAGCCGTACTAGCAGCCTCGATCGGACCCAGTACTTC. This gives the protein CASSRTSSLDRTQYF.

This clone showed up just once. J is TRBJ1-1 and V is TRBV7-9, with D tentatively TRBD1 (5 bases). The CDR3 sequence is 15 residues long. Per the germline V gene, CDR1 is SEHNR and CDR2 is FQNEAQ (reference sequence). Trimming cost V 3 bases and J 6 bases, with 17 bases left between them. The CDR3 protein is CASSFLSGGVSEAFF. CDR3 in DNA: TGTGCCAGCAGCTTCCTGTCGGGAGGGGTTTCTGAAGCTTTCTTT.

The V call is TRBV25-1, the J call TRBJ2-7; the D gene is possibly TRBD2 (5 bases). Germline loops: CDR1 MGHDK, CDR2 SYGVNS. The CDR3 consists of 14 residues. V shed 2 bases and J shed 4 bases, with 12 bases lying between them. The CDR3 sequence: CASSEIREGYEQYF. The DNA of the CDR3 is TGTGCCAGCAGTGAAATCCGGGAAGGTTACGAGCAGTACTTC.

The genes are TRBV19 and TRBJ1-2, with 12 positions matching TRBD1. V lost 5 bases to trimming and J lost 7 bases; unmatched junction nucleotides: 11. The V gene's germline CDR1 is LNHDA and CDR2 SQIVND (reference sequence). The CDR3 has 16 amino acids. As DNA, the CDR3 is TGTGCCAGTAGTCTCTCCGGGACAGGGGGCCTAAGTGGCTACACCTTC. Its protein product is CASSLSGTGGLSGYTF.

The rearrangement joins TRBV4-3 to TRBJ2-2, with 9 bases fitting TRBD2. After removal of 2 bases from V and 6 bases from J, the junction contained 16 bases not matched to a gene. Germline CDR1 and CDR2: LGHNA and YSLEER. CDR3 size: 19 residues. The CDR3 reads CASSQRLVAGLAKPGELFF. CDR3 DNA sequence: TGCGCCAGCAGCCAACGTCTGGTCGCGGGACTAGCTAAACCCGGGGAGCTGTTTTTT.

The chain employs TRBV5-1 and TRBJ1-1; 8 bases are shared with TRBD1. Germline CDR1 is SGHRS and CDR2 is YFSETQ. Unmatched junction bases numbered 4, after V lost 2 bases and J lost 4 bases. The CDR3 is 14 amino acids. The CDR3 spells CASSFGQGATEAFF. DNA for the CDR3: TGCGCCAGCAGCTTTGGACAGGGAGCCACTGAAGCTTTCTTT.

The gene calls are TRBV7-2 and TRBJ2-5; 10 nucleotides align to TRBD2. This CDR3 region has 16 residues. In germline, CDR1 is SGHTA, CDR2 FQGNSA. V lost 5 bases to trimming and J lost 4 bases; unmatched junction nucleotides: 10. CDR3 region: CASSRPSSGSSETQYF. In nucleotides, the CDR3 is TGTGCCAGCAGCCGCCCTTCTAGCGGGAGCTCAGAGACCCAGTACTTC.

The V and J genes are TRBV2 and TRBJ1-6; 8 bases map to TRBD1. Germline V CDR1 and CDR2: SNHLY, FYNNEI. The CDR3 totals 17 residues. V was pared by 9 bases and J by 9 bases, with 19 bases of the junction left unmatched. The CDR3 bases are TGTGCCAGTAATACTGAAATCGACAGGGGAGTAGGTTCACCCCTCCACTTT. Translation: CASNTEIDRGVGSPLHF. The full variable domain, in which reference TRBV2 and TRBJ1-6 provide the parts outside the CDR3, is EPEVTQTPSHQVTQMGQEVILRCVPISNHLYFYWYRQILGQKVEFLVSFYNNEISEKSEIFDDQFSVERPDGSNFTLKIRSTKLEDSAMYFCASNTEIDRGVGSPLHFGNGTRLTVT.

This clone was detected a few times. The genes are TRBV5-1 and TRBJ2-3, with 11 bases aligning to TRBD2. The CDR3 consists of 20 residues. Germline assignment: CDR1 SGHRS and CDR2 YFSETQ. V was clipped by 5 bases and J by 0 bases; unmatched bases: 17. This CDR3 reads CASSRRNSGGAYESTDTQYF. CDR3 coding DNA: TGCGCCAGCAGTCGGAGAAATAGCGGGGGGGCTTACGAAAGCACAGATACGCAGTATTTT.

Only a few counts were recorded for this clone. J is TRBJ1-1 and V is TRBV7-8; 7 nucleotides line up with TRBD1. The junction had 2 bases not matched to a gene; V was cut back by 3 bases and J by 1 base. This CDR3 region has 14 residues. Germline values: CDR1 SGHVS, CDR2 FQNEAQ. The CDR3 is CASSFTGENTEAFF. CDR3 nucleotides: TGTGCCAGCAGCTTTACAGGGGAGAACACTGAAGCTTTCTTT.

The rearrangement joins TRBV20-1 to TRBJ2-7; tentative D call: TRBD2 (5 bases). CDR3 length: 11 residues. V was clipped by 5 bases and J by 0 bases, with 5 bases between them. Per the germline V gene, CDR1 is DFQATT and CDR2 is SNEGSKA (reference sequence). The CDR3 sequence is CSAGLSYEQYF. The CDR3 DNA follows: TGCAGTGCTGGACTCTCCTACGAGCAGTACTTC.

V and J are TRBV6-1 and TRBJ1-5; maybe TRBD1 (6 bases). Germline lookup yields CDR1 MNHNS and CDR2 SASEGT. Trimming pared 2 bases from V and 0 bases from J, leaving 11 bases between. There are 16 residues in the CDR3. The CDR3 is CASSESRGASNQPQHF. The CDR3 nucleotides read TGTGCCAGCAGTGAATCACGGGGGGCTAGCAATCAGCCCCAGCATTTT.

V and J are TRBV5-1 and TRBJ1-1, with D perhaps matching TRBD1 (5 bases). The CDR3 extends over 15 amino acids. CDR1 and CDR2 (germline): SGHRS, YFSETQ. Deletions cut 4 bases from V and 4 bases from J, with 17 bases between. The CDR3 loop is CASSRTGLGRTEAFF. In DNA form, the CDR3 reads TGCGCCAGCAGCCGCACGGGACTGGGGCGCACTGAAGCTTTCTTT.

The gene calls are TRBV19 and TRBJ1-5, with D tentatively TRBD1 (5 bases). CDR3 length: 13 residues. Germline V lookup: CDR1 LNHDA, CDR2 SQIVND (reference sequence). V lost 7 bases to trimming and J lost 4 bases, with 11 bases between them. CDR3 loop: CASIGADNQPQHF. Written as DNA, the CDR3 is TGTGCCAGTATAGGGGCGGATAATCAGCCCCAGCATTTT.

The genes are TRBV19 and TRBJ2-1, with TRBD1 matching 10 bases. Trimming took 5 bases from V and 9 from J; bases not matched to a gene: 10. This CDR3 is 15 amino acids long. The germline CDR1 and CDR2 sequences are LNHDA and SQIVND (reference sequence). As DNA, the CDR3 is TGTGCCAGTAGTGCCGGGACAGGGGCAGATGGTGAGCAGTTCTTC. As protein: CASSAGTGADGEQFF.

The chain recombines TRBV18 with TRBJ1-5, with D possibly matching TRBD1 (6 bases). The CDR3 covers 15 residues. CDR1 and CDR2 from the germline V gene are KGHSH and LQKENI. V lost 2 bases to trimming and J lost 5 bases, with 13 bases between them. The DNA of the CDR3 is TGTGCCAGCTCACCAGGGCAGGGGTTAGATCAGCCCCAGCATTTT. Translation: CASSPGQGLDQPQHF.